This T cell receptor beta chain was found in a study of blood T cell repertoires in COVID-19 (dated by TCRdb to about 2020). A note on the overall study: ImmuneRACE Cohort 3 recovered participants were defined by two consecutive negative NP/OP PCR tests, healthcare professional clearance, or symptom resolution. Where HLA class I and class II types were available, the types were taken from metadata supplied by the sample provider, not from assay-based typing. The prospective study material was composed of cDNA or gDNA derived from T cells, B-cell-depleted T cells, or PBMCs. A de-identified subject ID, COVID-19 status, age in years and sex were almost always included in the sample metadata. Deeply sampled blood TCRbeta repertoires from subjects exposed to, actively infected with, or recovered from COVID-19 were included in the dataset. The repertoires were released in a freely available public database intended as a resource for research on the immune response to SARS-CoV-2. The samples were drawn from two sources: the first 160 participants of the ongoing ImmuneRACE study, and approximately 1,300 subjects contributed by 6 global collaborators. The collaborator samples originated in the United States, Italy and Spain and spanned the acute and convalescent phases of COVID-19. Points the paper makes about the study in general: Clinical and demographic metadata were provided uncurated, with the amount varying by source and participant.

In the prospective study, participants were 18 to 89 years old, resided in about two dozen geographic areas of the United States, and were enrolled through a virtual design. In the prospective study, participants were assigned to cohorts based on the clinical history participants reported in a screening survey and a study questionnaire. In the prospective study, whole blood, serum and a nasopharyngeal or oropharyngeal swab were collected from each participant by mobile phlebotomists. Prospective study participants could optionally give additional blood draws and questionnaires over an approximately two-month period. Before DNA extraction, blood samples from the prospective study were shipped at room temperature or frozen. The immunoSEQ Assay, a bias-controlled multiplex PCR, was used to amplify TCRbeta CDR3 regions from genomic DNA. In the authors' own workflow: Within the assay, amplification of reference gene primers was used to estimate how many nucleated cells each sample contained. To quantify the absolute abundance of each unique TCRbeta CDR3 rearrangement, sequence reads were collapsed and filtered. For each sample, productive Simpson clonality was calculated as the square root of Simpson's diversity index over productive rearrangements. TCRdb limited this immuneACCESS table to in-frame rearrangements with V and J called. A share of clones is missing; checked studies link under half to unresolved V genes, and the rest is unexplained. V, J and clone size are taken as reported in that table, and D and trimming were inferred from the DNA itself. Across this sample there are approximately 150,000 clones, with under 90% seen only once. The ten most abundant clones make up approximately 4% of the sample.

On this clone itself: It has no known antigen specificity. Base qualities were left out, and no much larger clone turns up one base away.

CDR1 and CDR2 are read off the germline V gene as SGHAT and FQNNGV. The CDR3 runs 16 residues from the cysteine to the phenylalanine. Only the CDR3 DNA stays, 48 bases, in frame from base 1. V trim: 5 bases; J trim: 3 bases; unmatched bases: 13. The specimen sequenced was PBMCs or T cells enriched from blood (not recorded which). Rearrangement joined TRBV11-2 to TRBJ2-7, with TRBD1 matching 7 junction bases. The sequence derives from a man aged 45-60 years in a cohort exposed to, infected with or recovered from COVID-19 (not recorded which). The DNA sequence reads TGTGCCAGCAGCAAAGAAGACAGGGTCGCATACTACGAGCAGTACTTC. Its protein is CASSKEDRVAYYEQYF.